Listed below are T cell receptor beta chains from one sample, sequenced in a study of response to subunit inactivated influenza vaccine. TCRdb used MiXCR to reprocess the RT-PCR reads, holding one entry per CDR3 protein. The sample has hundreds of thousands of distinct CDR3 sequences, roughly 13% seen once. The specimen comprised PBMCs from blood, sampled less than 15 days before vaccination. The source of these receptors is a man aged 50-59 years who received an inactivated influenza vaccine. Both conserved end residues are part of each CDR3. Each record gives: clone size, D gene, V gene, J gene, CDR3 protein, CDR3 DNA. D genes are given only for firm matches. Size is omitted from some rows. Given values are once, few, many or a class for expanded clones.

.	TRBD2	TRBV4-3	TRBJ2-1	CASSGRTSGINEQFF	TGCGCCAGCAGCGGGCGGACTAGCGGGATCAATGAGCAGTTCTTC
few	.	TRBV20-1	TRBJ2-3	CSARDPYNTDTQYF	TGCAGTGCTAGAGACCCGTACAACACAGATACGCAGTATTTT
.	.	TRBV2	TRBJ2-3	CARGGESDTQYF	TGTGCCAGAGGAGGAGAGTCAGATACGCAGTATTTT
.	.	TRBV25-1	TRBJ2-7	CASSRSRRGEQYF	TGTGCCAGCAGTCGATCCCGACGAGGGGAGCAGTACTTC
few	TRBD1	TRBV4-2	TRBJ2-7	CASSQGTGIRYEQYF	TGTGCCAGCAGCCAAGGGACAGGGATTCGATACGAGCAGTACTTC
.	TRBD2	TRBV20-1	TRBJ2-2	CSARDLSSGGNTGELFF	TGCAGTGCTAGAGATCTTTCTAGCGGGGGGAACACCGGGGAGCTGTTTTTT
few	TRBD2	TRBV11-2	TRBJ2-1	CASSFHVAAGDNEQFF	TGTGCCAGCAGCTTCCACGTTGCAGCGGGAGATAATGAGCAGTTCTTC
few	.	TRBV2	TRBJ2-3	CASSGALAWSTDTQYF	TGTGCCAGCAGTGGAGCACTAGCCTGGAGCACAGATACGCAGTATTTT
few	TRBD2	TRBV20-1	TRBJ2-1	CSARDPLAEYNEQFF	TGCAGTGCTAGAGATCCCCTAGCGGAGTACAATGAGCAGTTCTTC
few	TRBD2	TRBV6-5	TRBJ2-5	CASSYSGLAGSGTQYF	TGTGCCAGCAGTTACTCGGGACTAGCGGGGTCCGGGACCCAGTACTTC
.	.	TRBV7-9	TRBJ1-1	CASSLNWEGNTEAFF	TGTGCCAGCAGCTTAAATTGGGAAGGAAACACTGAAGCTTTCTTT
.	.	TRBV6-5	TRBJ2-5	CASSYSGTAQETQYF	TGTGCCAGCAGTTACTCGGGGACTGCCCAAGAGACCCAGTACTTC
.	.	TRBV10-3	TRBJ2-3	CAISEPDRHTDTQYF	TGTGCCATCAGTGAGCCCGACAGACACACAGATACGCAGTATTTT
.	.	TRBV5-6	TRBJ2-1	CASSLIRNEQFF	TGTGCCAGCAGCTTGATTAGAAATGAGCAGTTCTTC
.	.	TRBV6-1	TRBJ1-2	CASRRQTDNYGYTF	TGTGCCAGCAGGAGACAGACCGATAACTATGGCTACACCTTC
.	.	TRBV4-3	TRBJ2-7	CASSQETSRNYEQYF	TGCGCCAGCAGCCAAGAAACTAGCCGGAATTACGAGCAGTACTTC
.	TRBD2	TRBV11-2	TRBJ2-2	CASSLFSSGSANTGELFF	TGTGCCAGCAGCTTATTCTCTAGCGGGAGTGCTAACACCGGGGAGCTGTTTTTT
many	TRBD2	TRBV6-2/TRBV6-3	TRBJ2-7	CASSYSLAGARTYEQYF	TGTGCCAGCAGTTACTCGCTAGCGGGAGCGCGAACCTACGAGCAGTACTTC
many	TRBD1	TRBV28	TRBJ1-5	CASSPRGTGYHQPQHF	TGTGCCAGCAGTCCCCGTGGGACAGGGTACCATCAGCCCCAGCATTTT
.	.	TRBV12-3/TRBV12-4	TRBJ1-2	CASSSYTGTNYGYTF	TGTGCCAGCAGTTCCTATACAGGGACTAACTATGGCTACACCTTC
many	TRBD2	TRBV4-2	TRBJ2-1	CASLGTSGGPESHEQFF	TGTGCCAGTCTCGGGACTAGCGGGGGCCCAGAAAGCCATGAGCAGTTCTTC
.	TRBD2	TRBV20-1	TRBJ2-3	CSASNLLAGDADTQYF	TGCAGTGCTAGTAATCTGCTAGCGGGAGACGCAGATACGCAGTATTTT
many	TRBD1	TRBV12-3/TRBV12-4	TRBJ2-5	CASSPGQAQETQYF	TGTGCCAGCAGTCCCGGACAGGCCCAAGAGACCCAGTACTTC
few	TRBD1	TRBV29-1	TRBJ2-1	CSAQPTGDNEQFF	TGCAGCGCCCAACCGACAGGGGACAATGAGCAGTTCTTC
few	.	TRBV4-3	TRBJ1-1	CASSQSRVSDRAFF	TGCGCCAGCAGCCAATCCCGGGTTTCAGATCGAGCTTTCTTT
few	TRBD1	TRBV20-1	TRBJ2-7	CSARDYGTGGSYEQYF	TGCAGTGCTAGAGATTACGGGACAGGGGGCTCCTACGAGCAGTACTTC
few	TRBD1	TRBV4-1	TRBJ1-1	CASSQPYTGVNTEAFF	TGCGCCAGCAGCCAGCCATATACAGGGGTGAACACTGAAGCTTTCTTT
few	.	TRBV5-1	TRBJ2-7	CASSTRDKTYEQYF	TGCGCCAGCAGTACCCGGGACAAGACCTACGAGCAGTACTTC
.	.	TRBV4-2	TRBJ2-7	CASSQEQGSGLRPYF	TGTGCCAGCAGCCAAGAACAGGGTAGCGGGCTAAGACCGTACTTC
many	.	TRBV11-3	TRBJ2-1	CASSLDASYNEQFF	TGTGCCAGCAGCTTAGATGCGAGTTACAATGAGCAGTTCTTC
.	TRBD2	TRBV7-9	TRBJ2-7	CASSLALSGALDEQYF	TGTGCCAGCAGCTTGGCCCTTAGCGGGGCCCTCGACGAGCAGTACTTC
few	TRBD2	TRBV18	TRBJ2-3	CASSQQRGDTDTQYF	TGTGCCAGCTCACAACAGCGGGGGGACACAGATACGCAGTATTTT
many	TRBD1	TRBV29-1	TRBJ2-5	CSVHRGYQETQYF	TGCAGCGTGCACAGGGGCTACCAAGAGACCCAGTACTTC
.	.	TRBV5-1	TRBJ1-3	CASRGAGTLADTIYF	TGCGCCAGCAGGGGCGCCGGGACCCTGGCGGACACCATATATTTT
.	.	TRBV3-1	TRBJ2-7	CASSQVSQHEQYF	TGTGCCAGCAGCCAAGTGAGCCAACACGAGCAGTACTTC
.	.	TRBV3-1	TRBJ1-2	CASSQGREYGYTF	TGTGCCAGCAGCCAAGGGAGAGAATATGGCTACACCTTC
.	TRBD2	TRBV20-1	TRBJ2-1	CSALQRSGRGFPSSYNEQFF	TGCAGTGCTTTACAGCGTAGCGGGAGGGGCTTCCCGAGCTCCTACAATGAGCAGTTCTTC
many	TRBD2	TRBV7-9	TRBJ2-1	CASQTTSGGAWNEQFF	TGTGCCAGCCAAACGACTAGCGGGGGGGCTTGGAATGAGCAGTTCTTC
few	TRBD2	TRBV7-6	TRBJ2-1	CASSLMGTSAGYEQFF	TGTGCCAGCAGCTTGATGGGGACTAGTGCCGGATATGAGCAGTTCTTC
.	.	TRBV11-2	TRBJ1-4	CASRSTGFKDEKLFF	TGTGCCAGCAGATCCACAGGTTTTAAGGATGAAAAACTGTTTTTT
.	TRBD2	TRBV6-2/TRBV6-3	TRBJ2-1	CASGLAGVSYNEQFF	TGTGCCAGTGGGTTAGCGGGAGTTTCCTACAATGAGCAGTTCTTC